This TCR beta chain originates from a study of shared clonotypes between healthy human individuals. The table came from immunoSEQ multiplex PCR; TCRdb's copy has only in-frame clones and leaves some out. This sample has some 2,000,000 clones, with 85% to 95% found just once. The sequencing sample was made of naive CD4+ T cells sorted from blood. Subset specified: CD45RA+ positively selected. The clonotype was recovered from a man aged 18-30 years in good health.

The CDR3 spells CASSSGSGVNTGELFF. As DNA, the CDR3 is TGTGCCAGCAGCTCAGGATCAGGGGTTAACACCGGGGAGCTGTTTTTT. V and J are TRBV11-2 and TRBJ2-2, with TRBD1 as a possible D gene (6 bases). Germline loops: CDR1 SGHAT, CDR2 FQNNGV. This CDR3 comprises 16 residues. With 4 bases removed from V and 2 bases from J, the gap between germline ends came to 14 bases. Full variable domain (outside the CDR3, taken from reference TRBV11-2 and TRBJ2-2): EAGVAQSPRYKIIEKRQSVAFWCNPISGHATLYWYQQILGQGPKLLIQFQNNGVVDDSQLPKDRFSAERLKGVDSTLKIQPAKLEDSAVYLCASSSGSGVNTGELFFGEGSRLTVL.